Below are 31 T cell receptor beta chains sequenced from a single sample in a study of spatial heterogeneity in lung cancer. MiXCR, applied by TCRdb to the 5' RACE reads, yields one record per CDR3 protein. The data show about 23,000 distinct CDR3 sequences, 4% to 6% seen once. Time point: sample taken at primary tumor resection. Unsorted whole RNA of tumor, nontumor lung or frozen PBMC was sequenced. The material was PBMCs, obtained at surgery. Source of these receptors: a male donor with early-stage non-small cell lung cancer.

This clonotype was observed many times. J is TRBJ2-7 and V is TRBV29-1; 7 bases match TRBD1. The germline V gene encodes CDR1 SQVTM and CDR2 ANQGSEA. This CDR3 is built from 12 residues. J lost 1 base, V lost 7 bases, and 4 bases had no gene match. The CDR3 sequence: CSAGTDSYEQYF. The CDR3 DNA sequence: TGCAGCGCCGGGACAGATTCCTACGAGCAGTACTTC.

There are many counts of this clonotype. The CDR3 spells CASRSDRGWTDTQYF. CDR3 nucleotide sequence: TGTGCCAGCAGATCGGACAGGGGGTGGACAGATACGCAGTATTTT. The gene calls are TRBV2 and TRBJ2-3; 10 nucleotides align to TRBD1. J lost 3 bases, V lost 6 bases, and 6 bases had no gene match. The CDR3 extends over 15 amino acids. Germline V lookup: CDR1 SNHLY, CDR2 FYNNEI.

This clonotype was recorded at least ten times. This chain joins TRBV7-9 and TRBJ1-2, with D perhaps matching TRBD1 (6 bases). Per the germline V gene, CDR1 is SEHNR and CDR2 is FQNEAQ (reference sequence). This CDR3 is 13 amino acids long. Deletions cut 5 bases from V and 8 bases from J, with 15 bases between. The CDR3 protein is CASSQGQIGGYTF. The CDR3 region has the DNA TGTGCCAGCAGCCAAGGACAGATAGGAGGCTACACCTTC.

This clonotype has ten or more counts. This sequence joins TRBV29-1 and TRBJ2-5; the D gene is possibly TRBD2 (5 bases). V gave up 4 bases and J gave up 5 bases, with 14 bases separating them. The CDR3 runs 13 residues. The germline CDR1 and CDR2 sequences are SQVTM and ANQGSEA. Written as DNA, the CDR3 is TGCAGCGTTGGAGGGTCAGGAATGGAGACCCAGTACTTC. Translating it yields CSVGGSGMETQYF.

This clonotype has at least ten counts. The V call is TRBV7-9, the J call TRBJ1-1; the D gene is possibly TRBD1 (6 bases). The germline V gene has CDR1 SEHNR and CDR2 FQNEAQ (reference sequence). Trimming stripped 1 base from V and 10 bases from J, with 7 bases between. This CDR3 is built from 11 residues. In nucleotides, the CDR3 is TGTGCCAGCAGCTTAGGCAGGGGAGCTTTCTTT. Amino acid sequence: CASSLGRGAFF. The variable domain in full, with the rest retrieved from reference TRBV7-9 and TRBJ1-1, is DTGVSQNPRHKITKRGQNVTFRCDPISEHNRLYWYRQTLGQGPEFLTYFQNEAQLEKSRLLSDRFSAERPKGSFSTLEIQRTEQGDSAMYLCASSLGRGAFFGQGTRLTVV.

The chain combines TRBV27 with TRBJ2-5; no clear D. The germline V and J ends were trimmed by 3 bases and 4 bases, with 9 bases remaining between them. CDR3 length: 13 residues. Germline CDR1 is MNHEY and CDR2 is SMNVEV (reference sequence). In nucleotides, the CDR3 is TGTGCCAGCAGTTTCGTGTCCGGAGAGACCCAGTACTTC. Its protein product is CASSFVSGETQYF.

In this sample, this clonotype is medium-sized. This sequence joins TRBV4-2 and TRBJ2-7; 7 bases are a match to TRBD1. The CDR3 extends over 15 amino acids. Germline lookup yields CDR1 LGHNA and CDR2 YNFKEQ. J lost 2 bases, V lost 1 base, and 5 bases had no gene match. The CDR3, as DNA: TGTGCCAGCAGCCAAGGACAGGGCGAGGCCTACGAGCAGTACTTC. This codes for CASSQGQGEAYEQYF.

The sample holds a few counts of this clonotype. This may stem from a read error, because a much larger clone lies one nucleotide away. CDR3 in DNA: TGTGCCAGCAGCCAAGGGGCAGGGGGTGGCGATCAGCCCCAGCATTTT. It specifies CASSQGAGGGDQPQHF. This rearrangement joins TRBV3-1 to TRBJ1-5, with 7 bases identical to TRBD1. CDR3 size: 16 residues. Germline V CDR1 and CDR2: LGHDT, YNNKEL (reference sequence). V lost 1 base to trimming and J lost 5 bases; unmatched junction nucleotides: 8.

This clonotype was seen only a few times. The genes are TRBV29-1 and TRBJ2-3; the match to TRBD1 covers 11 bases. Germline CDR1 is SQVTM and CDR2 is ANQGSEA. This CDR3 contains 15 residues. V was pared by 1 base and J by 3 bases, with 3 bases of the junction left unmatched. CDR3 bases: TGCAGCGTTGAAGGGACAGGGGGCCCTACAGATACGCAGTATTTT. The encoded protein is CSVEGTGGPTDTQYF.

This clonotype has ten or more counts. The J gene is TRBJ2-2, the V gene TRBV6-5; weak D call: TRBD1 (5 bases). There are 15 residues in the CDR3. From germline, CDR1 is MNHEY and CDR2 SVGAGI. The germline V and J ends were trimmed by 6 bases and 0 bases, with 11 bases remaining between them. This CDR3 is CASSFDRANTGELFF. In DNA, the CDR3 is TGTGCCAGCAGCTTTGACAGAGCGAACACCGGGGAGCTGTTTTTT.

The table lists this clonotype with many counts. This chain joins TRBV9 and TRBJ1-2; tentatively, D is TRBD1 (6 bases). The CDR3 loop spans 16 amino acids. The germline CDR1 and CDR2 sequences are SGDLS and YYNGEE. Trimming removed 0 bases at V and 4 bases at J, with 16 bases between. CDR3 nucleotides: TGTGCCAGCAGCGTAGATCCGTCAGGGGACGGCTATGGCTACACCTTC. Amino acid sequence: CASSVDPSGDGYGYTF.

This clonotype was detected many times. The V call is TRBV4-2, the J call TRBJ2-1; D might be TRBD2 (6 bases). V lost 1 base and J lost 3, with 16 bases in between. The CDR3 is 17 residues long. Germline CDR1 LGHNA, CDR2 YNFKEQ. The CDR3 is CASSQGSGGGVYNEQFF. The CDR3 nucleotides are TGTGCCAGCAGCCAAGGGAGTGGTGGCGGGGTCTACAATGAGCAGTTCTTC.

This clonotype has a count of ten or more. The rearrangement links TRBV4-3 to TRBJ1-1; no definite D call. V lost 0 bases to trimming and J lost 1 base, with 15 bases between them. Germline V gene sequence: CDR1 LGHNA, CDR2 YSLEER. The CDR3 sequence is 17 residues long. CDR3 nucleotide sequence: TGCGCCAGCAGCCAAGATGAGTCCGGTTTGAGGAACACTGAAGCTTTCTTT. Translated, it gives CASSQDESGLRNTEAFF.

This clonotype was detected only once. V gene TRBV7-3 combines with J gene TRBJ2-3; D uncertain. The CDR3 is 13 amino acids. Between the trimmed V and J ends, which lost 5 bases and 10 bases, there was a span of 16 bases. Per the germline V gene, CDR1 is SGHTA and CDR2 is FQGTGA. The CDR3 sequence: CASSPTSAPPQYF. The CDR3 DNA sequence: TGTGCCAGCAGCCCTACCAGCGCCCCCCCGCAGTATTTT.

This clonotype was found many times. This chain links TRBV2 with TRBJ2-3; 9 bases fit TRBD1. The CDR3 consists of 13 residues. Germline assignment: CDR1 SNHLY and CDR2 FYNNEI. V lost 6 bases and J lost 3; bases outside the gene matches: 1. CDR3 region: CASRGQGTDTQYF. The CDR3 region has the DNA TGTGCCAGCAGAGGACAGGGGACAGATACGCAGTATTTT.

This clonotype was detected a few times. The chain couples TRBV11-2 to TRBJ2-7; maybe TRBD1 (6 bases). The CDR3 length is 12 residues. Looked up from germline, CDR1 is SGHAT and CDR2 is FQNNGV. V was trimmed by 5 bases and J by 2 bases, leaving 7 bases between them. The CDR3 DNA is TGTGCCAGCAGCCGGGACACCTACGAGCAGTACTTC. Translated: CASSRDTYEQYF.

This clonotype was seen at least ten times. This chain joins TRBV12-3 or TRBV12-4 and TRBJ2-3, with 7 bases matching TRBD2. Germline trimming cut 1 base from V and 0 bases from J; bases unmatched to any gene: 7. This CDR3 comprises 17 residues. This CDR3 reads CASSLGASGRSTDTQYF. CDR3 nucleotides: TGTGCCAGCAGTTTAGGGGCTAGCGGCCGAAGCACAGATACGCAGTATTTT.

This clonotype was observed many times. The chain uses TRBV29-1 and TRBJ1-1; the D gene is possibly TRBD1 (6 bases). This CDR3 is 12 amino acids long. CDR1 SQVTM and CDR2 ANQGSEA come from the germline V gene. V dropped 4 bases and J dropped 2 bases, with 8 bases sitting between them. The DNA of the CDR3 is TGCAGCGTTGTACAGGGAAACACTGAAGCTTTCTTT. This translates into CSVVQGNTEAFF.

This clonotype was seen many times. The chain links TRBV5-1 to TRBJ1-4; TRBD1 matches at 10 bases. CDR3 length: 14 residues. Germline V gene data show CDR1 as SGHRS and CDR2 as YFSETQ. Losses at the gene ends were 3 bases for V and 13 bases for J; bases not matched to a gene: 9. The CDR3 here is CASSSGTGVERLFF. CDR3 coding DNA: TGCGCCAGCAGCTCCGGGACAGGGGTTGAGAGACTGTTTTTT.

The table lists this clonotype with many counts. The CDR3 here is CASSQAIRGEKLFF. CDR3 DNA sequence: TGTGCCAGCAGCCAAGCTATTAGGGGTGAAAAACTGTTTTTT. V gene TRBV3-1 combines with J gene TRBJ1-4; possibly TRBD1 for D (5 bases). The CDR3 length is 14 residues. V was cut by 1 base and J by 7 bases, with 10 bases left in between. Germline CDR1 is LGHDT and CDR2 is YNNKEL (reference sequence).

The rearrangement links TRBV6-1 to TRBJ2-3; 12 positions agree with TRBD2. Looked up from germline, CDR1 is MNHNS and CDR2 is SASEGT. The CDR3 has 16 residues. The V gene end was trimmed by 3 bases and the J gene end by 1 base; junction bases not matched to a gene: 2. The CDR3 DNA reads as TGTGCCAGCAGTGACCGACTAGCGGGGGGCACAGATACGCAGTATTTT. Protein product: CASSDRLAGGTDTQYF.

The genes are TRBV6-6 and TRBJ1-5, with TRBD1 identical over 7 bases. The CDR3 totals 18 residues. The V gene's germline CDR1 is MNHNY and CDR2 SVGAGI (reference sequence). With 2 bases clipped from V and 0 bases from J, the junction kept 10 bases outside the gene matches. The CDR3 is CASSYRRTGLNSNQPQHF. The DNA of the CDR3 is TGTGCCAGCAGTTACCGGCGGACAGGACTGAATAGCAATCAGCCCCAGCATTTT.

This clonotype has just a few counts. The genes are TRBV13 and TRBJ1-6; 9 nucleotides match TRBD1. This CDR3 spans 15 amino acids. The V segment lost 2 bases and the J segment 7 bases; nucleotides outside the gene matches: 3. Germline V gene sequence: CDR1 PRHDT, CDR2 FYEKMQ (reference sequence). Here the CDR3 reads CASSLTGTGNSPLHF. CDR3 nucleotide sequence: TGTGCCAGCAGCTTAACCGGGACAGGGAATTCACCCCTCCACTTT. The entire variable domain, with the rest obtained from reference TRBV13 and TRBJ1-6, is as follows: AAGVIQSPRHLIKEKRETATLKCYPIPRHDTVYWYQQGPGQDPQFLISFYEKMQSDKGSIPDRFSAQQFSDYHSELNMSSLELGDSALYFCASSLTGTGNSPLHFGNGTRLTVT.

This clonotype was found many times. V gene TRBV7-8 combines with J gene TRBJ2-2; D is possibly TRBD1 or TRBD2 (5 bases each). V dropped 2 bases and J dropped 0 bases, with 7 bases sitting between them. The CDR3 is 15 residues long. Germline CDR1 SGHVS, CDR2 FQNEAQ. The CDR3: CASSLQGANTGELFF. The CDR3 nucleotides read TGTGCCAGCAGCTTACAGGGAGCGAACACCGGGGAGCTGTTTTTT.

This clonotype was observed many times. CDR3 nucleotides: TGCAGTGCAGAGACAGGGGATAGCTCCTACGAGCAGTACTTC. As protein: CSAETGDSSYEQYF. This chain connects TRBV20-1 to TRBJ2-7; 8 bases fit TRBD1. CDR3 length equals 14 residues. The germline V gene encodes CDR1 DFQATT and CDR2 SNEGSKA (reference sequence). Germline trimming cut 6 bases from V and 0 bases from J; bases unmatched to any gene: 7.

The genes are TRBV18 and TRBJ2-2; possibly TRBD1 or TRBD2 for D (5 bases each). Germline assignment: CDR1 KGHSH and CDR2 LQKENI. The germline V and J ends were trimmed by 1 base and 6 bases, with 6 bases remaining between them. CDR3 size: 13 residues. CDR3 sequence: CASSPRDAGELFF. Written as DNA, the CDR3 is TGTGCCAGCTCACCACGGGACGCCGGGGAGCTGTTTTTT. Full variable domain (rest looked up from reference TRBV18 and TRBJ2-2): NAGVMQNPRHLVRRRGQEARLRCSPMKGHSHVYWYRQLPEEGLKFMVYLQKENIIDESGMPKERFSAEFPKEGPSILRIQQVVRGDSAAYFCASSPRDAGELFFGEGSRLTVL.

This clonotype was recorded at least ten times. The chain has TRBV19 and TRBJ2-6; D uncertain. Trimming shortened V by 5 bases and J by 0 bases, and 8 bases separated the two germline ends. There are 15 residues in the CDR3. Germline values: CDR1 LNHDA, CDR2 SQIVND (reference sequence). The CDR3 nucleotides read TGTGCCAGTAGTCGTAAGAGCTCTGGGGCCAACGTCCTGACTTTC. The encoded protein is CASSRKSSGANVLTF.

Many counts were recorded for this clonotype. The V gene is TRBV28, the J gene TRBJ2-7; D could derive from TRBD1 or TRBD2 (6 bases each). V lost 3 bases and J lost 3, with 12 bases in between. The CDR3 has 14 residues. From germline, CDR1 is MDHEN and CDR2 SYDVKM. The CDR3 DNA follows: TGTGCCAGCAGTTTGGGGGGCGCGGGCTACGAGCAGTACTTC. This encodes CASSLGGAGYEQYF.

This clonotype occurred many times. The chain combines TRBV3-1 with TRBJ2-6, with no clear D. The V gene lost 0 bases and the J gene lost 0 bases, with 9 bases spanning the gap. CDR1 and CDR2 (germline): LGHDT, YNNKEL (reference sequence). CDR3 length equals 17 residues. DNA of the CDR3: TGTGCCAGCAGCCAAGATATTCAGTCCTCTGGGGCCAACGTCCTGACTTTC. Translated: CASSQDIQSSGANVLTF.

This clonotype was picked up many times. V gene TRBV28 combines with J gene TRBJ2-7; a possible D gene is TRBD1 (6 bases). The germline V gene has CDR1 MDHEN and CDR2 SYDVKM. The germline V and J ends were trimmed by 3 bases and 6 bases, with 18 bases remaining between them. This CDR3 contains 15 residues. CDR3 sequence reads: CASSFGTPPSTEQYF. Written as DNA, the CDR3 is TGTGCCAGCAGTTTCGGGACACCCCCCTCTACCGAGCAGTACTTC.

This clonotype came up many times. The chain is built from TRBV15 and TRBJ1-5; D is uncertain. Trimming removed 0 bases from V and 3 bases from J, with 3 bases in between. The germline V gene has CDR1 LNHNV and CDR2 YYDKDF (reference sequence). This CDR3 is 13 amino acids long. CDR3 residues: CATSREPNQPQHF. CDR3 DNA sequence: TGTGCCACCAGCAGAGAGCCCAATCAGCCCCAGCATTTT.